The present TCR beta chain was sequenced within a study of shared clonotypes between healthy human individuals (TCRdb year 2020). Notes on the research overall: A couple of women and a few men aged 18 to 49 years were included in the cohort. For each donor, CD4 naive and CD4 memory were each given three plates, CD8 naive was given two plates, and CD8 memory was given one plate. The study deeply sequenced blood TCR repertoires of roughly five healthy adults to estimate repertoire size and the extent of clonotype sharing between individuals. Libraries were prepared and TCR repertoires were sequenced by different laboratories using diverse techniques, in order to increase sequencing depth and limit assay-specific biases. Between about 0.85 and 10 billion PBMCs per donor were obtained by leukapheresis. Results and caveats for the whole study, not just this receptor: Compared with non-shared clonotypes, clonotypes shared by all four sorted-subset donors had higher generation probabilities. Estimated clonotype richness was generally larger for naive than for memory subsets. Rarefaction of sorted-subset datasets indicated incomplete sequencing despite the large sequencing depth. The genetic and exposure-history diversity represented was limited by the small number of donors. When a few donors were compared, the shared fraction of clonotypes was 5% to 6.5% for naive CD4, approximately 3.3% for naive CD8, 2.3% for memory CD4, and about 0.36% for memory CD8. Pairwise subsampling led to the expectation that sequencing depth would affect the degree of clonotype sharing among donors. Sampling was restricted to blood, and TCR repertoires in tissue are likely to differ from TCR repertoires in blood.

On this clone: Its antigen is unknown. No base quality information exists; no much larger clone differs at one position.

CDR1 and CDR2, per the germline V gene, are SGDLS and YYNGEE. Including cysteine and phenylalanine, the CDR3 has 18 amino acids. This entry keeps only the CDR3 DNA: 54 bases, framed from base 1. From V the trimming removes 4 bases and from J it removes 7 bases, while the gene matches leave 18 bases of the junction unaccounted for. Using the deep immunoSEQ assay, multiplex PCR amplified TCR CDR3 regions from genomic DNA. Extracted genomic DNA from each cell subset was distributed evenly across all wells of several immunoSEQ 96-well plates, and each plate was treated as a replicate. For sorted subsets, roughly 200 ng of genomic DNA, equivalent to roughly 30,000 T cell genomes, went into each replicate PCR. Purified libraries were quantified with a Qubit 3.0 fluorometer, sized on a Bioanalyzer 2100, and re-quantified with the KAPA Library Quantification kit. Every immunoSEQ 96-well plate was sequenced on a separate single-read 150-cycle Illumina NextSeq 550 flow cell. From the authors' description of their analysis: Because the immunoSEQ output held only junctional sequences and lacked quality scores, the filtering could not match the filtering applied to full-length reads. Sequences were annotated with PyIR, a Python wrapper for IgBLAST v1.9, using IMGT germline references to assign V/J genes and CDR3. Reads were removed for weak V/J assignments (E-value above 1e-6), missing CDR3, stop codons, out-of-frame junctions, or ambiguous translated residues. A V3J clonotype was defined by an identical inferred V gene, J gene, and CDR3 amino acid sequence. To compute the percentage overlap between repertoires, the number of shared unique clonotypes was divided by the size of the smaller repertoire. Richness of each repertoire was evaluated using RTK rarefaction, the Chao1 estimator, and Recon v2.1 estimates of unobserved clonotypes. Generation probabilities for all TCRbeta clonotypes obtained by the gDNA method from a handful of donors were computed using OLGA. The clones in this table, taken by TCRdb from immuneACCESS, are in-frame only. Not every clone is retained; where verified, under half of the shortfall comes from an unresolved V gene, and the cause of the rest is unknown. The V and J calls and clone size were taken over from that table, and D and trimming were inferred from the DNA. In all, the sample holds about 2.2 million clones, and roughly 93% of those were seen once. The ten biggest clones cover around 1.7% of the sample.

For the CD8 naive samples, CD45RO-negative cells were positively selected for CCR7, yielding a CD45RA+CCR7+ population from which TemRA cells were excluded. Donors were healthy HIV-negative adults with no recently reported acute infections or vaccinations. Every donor was a Caucasian adult living in Nashville, Tennessee, USA. After blood collection by leukapheresis, PBMCs were isolated using Ficoll-Histopaque density gradient centrifugation and then cryopreserved in the vapor phase of liquid nitrogen. Analytical flow cytometry was used to check the purity and quantity of each magnetically sorted T cell population. Genomic DNA was isolated from each sorted fraction and quantified by UV absorbance on a Nanodrop 2000c.

This sequence uses TRBV9 and TRBJ2-2, with TRBD1 matching 8 junction bases. The origin of this receptor is a man younger than 35 in good health. Some clones in this sample may be carry-over from other donors' samples. Sequenced material: naive CD8+ T cells from PBMCs. This specimen's cell subset or site label, interpreted: CD45RA+CCR7+. The nucleotide sequence is TGTGCCAGCAGCCTAGCTGCGACTGGACAGGGAATTGACGGGGAGCTGTTTTTT. It translates as CASSLAATGQGIDGELFF.